This TCR beta chain originates from a study of response to subunit inactivated influenza vaccine. Turning to this clonotype: Its cognate antigen is unknown.

One entry per CDR3 protein results from TCRdb running MiXCR on the RT-PCR reads. The table lists around 480,000 distinct CDR3 sequences, roughly 9.7% of them singletons. V lost 1 base, J lost 5 bases, and 10 bases lay in between. This CDR3 has 14 residues. The germline gives CDR1 SGHRS, CDR2 YFSETQ. Regarding the study as a whole: New T cells are recruited in small numbers by each seasonal influenza vaccination, according to the authors' suggestion.

The TCR sequence derives from a man in his fifties who received an inactivated influenza vaccine. V is TRBV5-1 and J is TRBJ2-1; the D gene is possibly TRBD1 (5 bases). The sequencing used PBMCs from blood, collected about 40 days after vaccination. This CDR3 reads CASSLSPGNNEQFF. Here the CDR3 DNA reads TGCGCCAGCAGCTTGTCCCCAGGGAACAATGAGCAGTTCTTC.